This T cell receptor beta chain was captured in a study of blood T cell repertoires in COVID-19. In the study overall: Material from acute and convalescent COVID-19 was sourced from the United States, Italy and Spain.

Clones were sequenced by immunoSEQ multiplex PCR, and TCRdb holds only the in-frame ones, with some missing. The table has approximately 120,000 clones, approximately 77% seen once. In this sample, this clone turned up a few times. CDR1 is SQVTM and CDR2 is ANQGSEA in the germline V gene. The V segment lost 6 bases and the J segment 13 bases; nucleotides outside the gene matches: 7. The CDR3 runs 11 residues. Source material: peripheral blood. The chain combines TRBV29-1 with TRBJ2-1; 9 bases map to TRBD1. The TCR comes from an older man with acute or convalescent COVID-19. The CDR3 coding sequence is TGCAGCGTCGCCACAGGGGGCGGACAGTTCTTC. Translated, it gives CSVATGGGQFF.